This T cell receptor (beta chain) was sequenced for a study of T-cell memory formation after mild COVID-19. TCRdb re-called the 5' RACE reads with MiXCR, one entry per CDR3 protein. The profile shows about 360,000 distinct CDR3 sequences, around an eighth of them singletons. The CDR3 is 15 residues long. In this sample, this clonotype turned up a few times. Its antigen is not known. Findings and caveats of the study: Unconfirmed was the SARS-CoV-2 specificity of second-wave clones that peaked on day 37.

The chain carries TRBV12-2 and TRBJ1-1; the table's TRBD1 call for D was not verified on the DNA. TRBV12-2 is a pseudogene. Sequenced sample: PBMCs or a T cell subset sorted from them (not recorded which). The clonotype originates from a man aged 18 to 29 who had mild COVID-19 (a few samples of this study predate the infection). Cell type and time point are not known. This CDR3 reads CASRHPPGENTEAFF. CDR3 in DNA: TGTGCAAGTCGCCACCCCCCAGGAGAGAACACTGAAGCTTTCTTT.